This T cell receptor beta chain was documented in a study of shared clonotypes between healthy human individuals. The CDR3 has 13 amino acids. Germline CDR1 and CDR2: SGDLS and YYNGEE. The V end was cut by 4 bases, the J end by 6 bases, with 13 bases between. Sequencing was performed with immunoSEQ multiplex PCR; in TCRdb, only in-frame clones are kept and a portion is missing. The top ten clones hold roughly 1.2% of a sample with about 2 million clones, about 95% of them seen once. This clone was seen only once. The naive CD8 subset, CD45RO-negative cells positively selected for CCR7, excluded terminally differentiated effector memory CD45RA+ cells.

This clonotype was obtained from a man between 18 and 29 years old in good health. The V call is TRBV9, the J call TRBJ1-1; D may be TRBD1 (6 bases). Sequencing was done on a sample of naive CD8+ T cells sorted from blood. In nucleotides, the CDR3 is TGTGCCAGCAGCCCTCCAGGGGCCCCTGAAGCTTTCTTT. It is translated as CASSPPGAPEAFF.